The table lists the clone carrying this T cell receptor (beta chain) with a few counts. Its target is not known. TCRdb re-derived calls from the reads in MiXCR, one entry per CDR3 protein. This table holds fewer than 350,000 distinct CDR3 sequences, 17% found once. The source of the sample is a study of T cell repertoires in cytomegalovirus infection. Broader study findings: Cumulative public TCR beta family frequency identified carriers of CMV plus the relevant HLA.

Trimming shortened V by 3 bases and J by 4 bases, and 14 bases separated the two germline ends. This CDR3 has 14 residues. Germline-derived CDR1 and CDR2 are DFQATT and SNEGSKA (reference sequence). The sequencing input was PBMCs. This sequence was found in a human donor in good health (CMV status not recorded). Some clones in this sample may be carry-over from other donors' samples. The chain combines TRBV20-1 with TRBJ2-3; possibly TRBD2 for D (6 bases). The CDR3 nucleotides read TGCAGTGCTAGGGGGACTCGGCGGGCAGATACGCAGTATTTT. Protein product: CSARGTRRADTQYF.